Shown below are 6 T cell receptor beta chains from a single sample sequenced in a study of T cell responses to AZD1222 COVID-19 vaccine. Only in-frame clones appear in the TCRdb table, and some are missing; sequencing was by immunoSEQ multiplex PCR. The sample has some 140,000 clones, about 92% seen once. The sequencing here drew on peripheral blood, taken on day 0 of AZD1222 vaccination. The receptor source for this set is an adult in good health.

The count of this clone is one. This chain connects TRBV19 to TRBJ2-7; tentatively, D is TRBD1 (6 bases). Germline loops: CDR1 LNHDA, CDR2 SQIVND (reference sequence). V gave up 6 bases and J gave up 0 bases, with 18 bases separating them. There are 16 residues in the CDR3. Written as DNA, the CDR3 is TGTGCCAGTAGCCATAACCAGGGGCTCCGCTCCTACGAGCAGTACTTC. Protein product: CASSHNQGLRSYEQYF.

The chain is built from TRBV20-1 and TRBJ2-3; no definite D call. Trimming left V 6 bases short and J 8 bases short, with 9 bases between. This CDR3 region has 10 residues. Germline assignment: CDR1 DFQATT and CDR2 SNEGSKA (reference sequence). The CDR3 spells CSAARGTQYF. The CDR3 region has the DNA TGCAGTGCCGCCCGCGGTACGCAGTATTTT.

The V call is TRBV7-6, the J call TRBJ2-1; perhaps TRBD2 as D (5 bases). The CDR3 is 17 amino acids. The V and J ends lost 2 bases and 7 bases respectively, with 21 bases between them. Looked up from germline, CDR1 is SGHVS and CDR2 is FNYEAQ. The CDR3 coding sequence is TGTGCCAGCAGCTTACAGTTTGGAGGAGCCCTTGGAAATGAGCAGTTCTTC. This sequence encodes CASSLQFGGALGNEQFF.

The V gene is TRBV6-5, the J gene TRBJ1-2; D perhaps matches TRBD1 (5 bases). This CDR3 is 13 amino acids long. Trimming shortened V by 7 bases and J by 7 bases, and 16 bases separated the two germline ends. CDR1 and CDR2 (germline): MNHEY, SVGAGI. The CDR3 DNA reads as TGTGCCAGCACCCTCGTCCGGGGGTCTGGCTACACCTTC. Amino acids: CASTLVRGSGYTF.

The chain combines TRBV28 with TRBJ2-3; TRBD2 might be the D (5 bases). Germline values: CDR1 MDHEN, CDR2 SYDVKM. Trimming removed 5 bases from V and 0 bases from J, with 15 bases in between. The CDR3 is made up of 16 amino acids. The CDR3 protein is CASSMREDSSTDTQYF. The CDR3 DNA reads TGTGCCAGCAGTATGAGGGAAGACTCTAGCACAGATACGCAGTATTTT.

V and J are TRBV7-2 and TRBJ2-1; TRBD2 matches at 14 bases. CDR1 and CDR2 from the germline V gene are SGHTA and FQGNSA. V lost 5 bases and J lost 6; bases outside the gene matches: 6. CDR3 length: 16 residues. CDR3 sequence (DNA): TGTGCCAGCAGCCAGACTAGCGGGGGGGCGGTCAATGAGCAGTTCTTC. This gives the protein CASSQTSGGAVNEQFF.